This T cell receptor beta chain was recovered during a study of OX40 agonist ivuxolimab in advanced cancers. In the study overall: Three patients, one with hepatocellular carcinoma and two with cutaneous melanoma, responded partially.

The assay was immunoSEQ multiplex PCR, and TCRdb's table has in-frame clones only and misses some. The data show 20,000 or so clones, around 74% seen once. Concerning this clone: The antigen is not known.

This CDR3 region has 16 residues. Germline values: CDR1 SGHVS, CDR2 FQNEAQ. Trimming cost V 2 bases and J 6 bases, with 16 bases left between them. Broader study findings: Relative to CD4+ cells, CD8+ T cells on average had more expanded clones. Dosing at 0.1 to 3.0 mg/kg was accompanied by clonal expansion of CD4+ and CD8+ blood T cells by week 6.

This chain joins TRBV7-8 and TRBJ2-2; D is perhaps TRBD1 or TRBD2 (5 bases each). The source was CD4+ or CD8+ T cells sorted from blood, collected in a trial of the OX40 agonist ivuxolimab. The clonotype comes from an adult with an advanced solid tumor such as melanoma, head and neck, liver or kidney cancer. The CDR3 DNA sequence: TGTGCCAGCAGCTTAACAGGCACGTACGGGGCCGGGGAGCTGTTTTTT. It is translated as CASSLTGTYGAGELFF.